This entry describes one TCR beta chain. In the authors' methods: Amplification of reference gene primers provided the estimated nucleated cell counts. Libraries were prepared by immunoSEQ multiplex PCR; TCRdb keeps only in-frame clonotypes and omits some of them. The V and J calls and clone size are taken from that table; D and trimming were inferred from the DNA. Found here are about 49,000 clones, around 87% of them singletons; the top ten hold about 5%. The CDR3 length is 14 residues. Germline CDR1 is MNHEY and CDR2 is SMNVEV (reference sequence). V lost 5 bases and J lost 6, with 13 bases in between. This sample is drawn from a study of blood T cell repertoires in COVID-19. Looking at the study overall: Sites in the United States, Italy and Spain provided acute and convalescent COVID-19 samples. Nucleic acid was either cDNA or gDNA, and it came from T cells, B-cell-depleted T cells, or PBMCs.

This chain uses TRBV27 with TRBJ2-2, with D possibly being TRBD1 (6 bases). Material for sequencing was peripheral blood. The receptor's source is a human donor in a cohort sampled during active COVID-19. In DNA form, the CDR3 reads TGTGCCAGCAGTCCACAGGGTTGGGCCGGGGAGCTGTTTTTT. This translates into CASSPQGWAGELFF.